The 20 T cell receptor beta chains below were found in one sample sequenced in a study of shared clonotypes between healthy human individuals. Naivety among CD8 cells was defined by CD45RO negativity and positive CCR7 selection, thereby excluding terminally differentiated effector memory CD45RA+ cells. The protocol was immunoSEQ multiplex PCR, while the TCRdb copy is restricted to in-frame clones and leaves out a portion. The table has just over 2,000,000 clones, roughly 94% seen once. The specimen was naive CD8+ T cells sorted from blood. These receptors were taken from a man aged 18 to 30 in good health.

This chain uses TRBV10-3 with TRBJ2-7; maybe TRBD2 (7 bases). The V end lost 0 bases, the J end lost 6 bases, and 12 bases lay between the germline ends. The CDR3 runs to 14 residues. Germline V CDR1 and CDR2: ENHRY, SYGVKD. CDR3 coding DNA: TGTGCCATCAGTGAGTCAGGGGGGGCATTCGAGCAGTACTTC. It is translated as CAISESGGAFEQYF.

The V and J genes are TRBV5-6 and TRBJ2-7; 10 bases match TRBD1. This CDR3 comprises 17 residues. V dropped 4 bases and J dropped 6; count of bases not matched to a gene: 16. CDR1 is SGHDT, CDR2 YYEEEE, per germline. CDR3 sequence: CASSRPSSWTGGGEQYF. The CDR3 DNA follows: TGTGCCAGCAGCCGGCCAAGTTCGTGGACAGGGGGAGGCGAGCAGTACTTC.

The genes are TRBV6-5 and TRBJ2-3; D gene ambiguous. Trimming shortened V by 5 bases and J by 2 bases, and 8 bases separated the two germline ends. The germline V gene has CDR1 MNHEY and CDR2 SVGAGI. This CDR3 comprises 13 residues. This chain's CDR3 is CASSPKATDTQYF. The CDR3, as DNA: TGTGCCAGCAGTCCGAAGGCCACAGATACGCAGTATTTT.

The chain has TRBV11-2 and TRBJ1-2; D uncertain. This CDR3 has 16 amino acids. Germline V lookup: CDR1 SGHAT, CDR2 FQNNGV. V lost 1 base, J lost 8 bases, and 20 bases lay in between. The CDR3 is CASSLGGVSRGSGYTF. The CDR3 DNA is TGTGCCAGCAGCTTAGGTGGTGTCTCTCGGGGTAGCGGCTACACCTTC. Supplemented by reference TRBV11-2 and TRBJ1-2, the full variable domain reads EAGVAQSPRYKIIEKRQSVAFWCNPISGHATLYWYQQILGQGPKLLIQFQNNGVVDDSQLPKDRFSAERLKGVDSTLKIQPAKLEDSAVYLCASSLGGVSRGSGYTFGSGTRLTVV.

The V call is TRBV11-2, the J call TRBJ2-5, with D unresolved. CDR3 length: 15 amino acids. Germline V CDR1 and CDR2: SGHAT, FQNNGV. Trimming took off 2 bases at V and 2 bases at J, with 12 bases between the two ends. The CDR3 DNA sequence: TGTGCCAGCAGCTTAATCGACATGTTTCAAGAGACCCAGTACTTC. Translating it yields CASSLIDMFQETQYF.

The rearrangement uses TRBV7-6 and TRBJ2-7; TRBD2 aligns across 8 bases. The V gene's germline CDR1 is SGHVS and CDR2 FNYEAQ. V lost 5 bases to trimming and J lost 4 bases; unmatched junction nucleotides: 10. CDR3 length equals 15 residues. The DNA for the CDR3 is TGTGCCAGCAGCGCAGAAACTAGCGGATCTTACGAGCAGTACTTC. Protein product: CASSAETSGSYEQYF.

The V gene is TRBV27, the J gene TRBJ2-7; TRBD2 aligns across 12 bases. CDR3 length equals 12 residues. V trimming: 8 bases; J trimming: 9 bases; junction bases outside the gene matches: 5. Germline V gene data show CDR1 as MNHEY and CDR2 as SMNVEV (reference sequence). CDR3 nucleotide sequence: TGTGCCAGCGGACTAGCGGGACTCGCGCAGTACTTC. It specifies CASGLAGLAQYF.

The gene calls are TRBV7-9 and TRBJ2-1, with D possibly being TRBD2 (5 bases). Germline V CDR1 and CDR2: SEHNR, FQNEAQ (reference sequence). Trimming removed 7 bases at V and 0 bases at J, with 10 bases between. CDR3 length: 14 residues. The CDR3 bases are TGTGCCAGCATCCATGGACTCTCCTACAATGAGCAGTTCTTC. It is translated as CASIHGLSYNEQFF.

The chain is built from TRBV27 and TRBJ2-1; TRBD2 might be the D (5 bases). CDR3 length: 15 amino acids. Germline CDR1 and CDR2: MNHEY and SMNVEV (reference sequence). V was clipped by 0 bases and J by 6 bases, with 12 bases between them. This CDR3 reads CASSLSGRLANEQFF. In nucleotides, the CDR3 is TGTGCCAGCAGTTTATCGGGGAGATTAGCCAATGAGCAGTTCTTC.

V gene TRBV29-1 combines with J gene TRBJ2-7; maybe TRBD1 (5 bases). Trimming removed 2 bases at V and 2 bases at J, with 13 bases between. CDR3 length: 14 residues. The germline gives CDR1 SQVTM, CDR2 ANQGSEA. CDR3 sequence (DNA): TGCAGCGTTGAATGGCAGGGCTCGGCCTACGAGCAGTACTTC. Protein product: CSVEWQGSAYEQYF.

The chain has TRBV25-1 and TRBJ1-2, with TRBD1 matching 7 bases. The junction had 7 bases not matched to a gene; V was cut back by 3 bases and J by 3 bases. The CDR3 has 15 amino acids. The V gene's germline CDR1 is MGHDK and CDR2 SYGVNS. The CDR3 region is CASSESVTGYYGYTF. The CDR3 bases are TGTGCCAGCAGTGAGTCTGTGACAGGGTACTATGGCTACACCTTC.

The chain couples TRBV19 to TRBJ2-5, with 8 bases that match TRBD2. Germline values: CDR1 LNHDA, CDR2 SQIVND (reference sequence). The CDR3 extends over 13 amino acids. Trimming cost V 6 bases and J 4 bases; bases outside gene matches: 4. The CDR3 protein is CASRQAGAETQYF. In nucleotides, the CDR3 is TGTGCCAGTAGGCAAGCGGGGGCAGAGACCCAGTACTTC.

The gene calls are TRBV18 and TRBJ2-1, with unresolved D. The CDR3 is 16 residues long. V was shortened by 4 bases and J by 0 bases, with 13 bases between the two germline ends. Germline V gives CDR1 KGHSH, CDR2 LQKENI. This chain's CDR3 is CASSLIAESSYNEQFF. In nucleotides, the CDR3 is TGTGCCAGCTCACTGATCGCGGAGAGCTCCTACAATGAGCAGTTCTTC.

The CDR3 region is CASSYRQGLGQPQHF. CDR3 sequence (DNA): TGTGCCAGCAGCTATAGACAGGGGCTTGGGCAGCCCCAGCATTTT. The chain combines TRBV5-5 with TRBJ1-5; 8 nucleotides agree with TRBD1. V dropped 3 bases and J dropped 7; count of bases not matched to a gene: 9. This CDR3 spans 15 amino acids. Germline-derived CDR1 and CDR2 are SGHKS and YYEKEE (reference sequence).

A word on this clone: Other DNA sequences in this sample translate to the same CDR3. The chain uses TRBV27 and TRBJ2-7, with TRBD1 identical over 10 bases. Trimming at V came to 5 bases and at J to 4 bases, leaving 5 bases not matched to a gene. The germline CDR1 and CDR2 sequences are MNHEY and SMNVEV (reference sequence). The CDR3 extends over 14 amino acids. The CDR3 nucleotides are TGTGCCAGCAGTCCCGGACAGGGGGTATACGAGCAGTACTTC. As protein: CASSPGQGVYEQYF.

This rearrangement joins TRBV7-2 to TRBJ2-3; D gene unclear. Germline CDR1 reads SGHTA; CDR2 reads FQGNSA. Between the trimmed V and J ends, which lost 1 base and 1 base, there was a span of 9 bases. CDR3 length: 15 residues. CDR3 coding DNA: TGTGCCAGCAGCTTAGGGGCTAGTGGCACAGATACGCAGTATTTT. Encoded protein: CASSLGASGTDTQYF.

The genes are TRBV7-9 and TRBJ1-2; TRBD1 matches at 10 bases. Germline V gene sequence: CDR1 SEHNR, CDR2 FQNEAQ (reference sequence). This CDR3 spans 16 amino acids. V shed 5 bases and J 6 bases; nucleotides not matched to a gene: 12. This CDR3 is CASSPVTGGAINGYTF. DNA for the CDR3: TGTGCCAGCAGCCCTGTGACAGGGGGCGCAATCAATGGCTACACCTTC.

The chain employs TRBV6-1 and TRBJ2-1, with 7 positions matching TRBD2. The germline V gene encodes CDR1 MNHNS and CDR2 SASEGT. The CDR3 runs to 15 residues. V was clipped by 7 bases and J by 8 bases; unmatched bases: 14. The CDR3 reads CASIPWRGSDDEQFF. CDR3 sequence (DNA): TGTGCCAGCATTCCCTGGCGGGGGAGTGACGATGAGCAGTTCTTC.

The sample holds a few counts of this clone. Other DNA sequences in the same sample also yield this CDR3. The CDR3 sequence is CAWSVQGSTEAFF. The CDR3 nucleotides read TGTGCCTGGAGTGTACAGGGAAGCACTGAAGCTTTCTTT. This sequence joins TRBV30 and TRBJ1-1, with a tentative D call TRBD1 (6 bases). CDR3 length: 13 residues. Germline CDR1 GTSNPN, CDR2 SVGIG (reference sequence). The ends were cut back, 0 bases at V and 4 bases at J, with 9 bases in the middle.

The rearrangement uses TRBV2 and TRBJ1-1; D may be TRBD1 (5 bases). Germline values: CDR1 SNHLY, CDR2 FYNNEI. The CDR3 contains 13 residues. The V gene lost 7 bases and the J gene lost 1 base, with 10 bases spanning the gap. In DNA form, the CDR3 reads TGTGCCAGCACCGTAACAGGGAACACTGAAGCTTTCTTT. This encodes CASTVTGNTEAFF.